These 12 T cell receptor beta chains came from one sample sequenced in a study of blood T cell repertoires in COVID-19. The repertoire was sequenced with immunoSEQ multiplex PCR; TCRdb's copy has only in-frame clones and lacks some. The table records over 120,000 clones, approximately 85% of them present only once. The specimen was peripheral blood. These receptors originate from an older man with acute or convalescent COVID-19.

The chain has TRBV7-7 and TRBJ2-5, with 7 positions matching TRBD2. With V trimmed by 3 bases and J by 4 bases, 5 bases remained unmatched. Germline V gene sequence: CDR1 SSHAT, CDR2 FNYEAQ (reference sequence). This CDR3 is built from 14 residues. Written as DNA, the CDR3 is TGTGCCAGCAGCTTTTCAGCGGGGTTAGAGACCCAGTACTTC. Protein sequence: CASSFSAGLETQYF.

V gene TRBV28 combines with J gene TRBJ1-2; TRBD1 agrees at 9 bases. V lost 7 bases and J lost 7; bases outside the gene matches: 16. Per germline, CDR1 MDHEN and CDR2 SYDVKM. The CDR3 contains 16 residues. CDR3 residues: CASKGGDRVLRGGYTF. As DNA, the CDR3 is TGTGCCAGCAAAGGTGGGGACAGGGTATTGCGAGGTGGCTACACCTTC.

The J gene is TRBJ2-3, the V gene TRBV5-1; D may be TRBD2 (6 bases). Germline CDR1 SGHRS, CDR2 YFSETQ. The CDR3 extends over 17 amino acids. V was cut by 5 bases and J by 2 bases, with 21 bases left in between. This CDR3 is CASRPPPGRGNTDTQYF. Written as DNA, the CDR3 is TGCGCCAGCAGGCCCCCTCCTGGGCGGGGAAACACAGATACGCAGTATTTT.

This clone was seen just once. J is TRBJ2-7 and V is TRBV14; D remains unclear. Trimming removed 4 bases at V and 0 bases at J, with 4 bases between. From germline, CDR1 is SGHDN and CDR2 FVKESK. CDR3 size: 12 residues. CDR3 loop: CASSRASYEQYF. In DNA, the CDR3 is TGTGCCAGCAGCCGAGCCTCCTACGAGCAGTACTTC. Variable domain in full (rest from reference TRBV14 and TRBJ2-7): EAGVTQFPSHSVIEKGQTVTLRCDPISGHDNLYWYRRVMGKEIKFLLHFVKESKQDESGMPNNRFLAERTGGTYSTLKVQPAELEDSGVYFCASSRASYEQYFGPGTRLTVT.

In its sample, this clone was seen once. This chain connects TRBV5-1 to TRBJ2-5, with TRBD2 matching over 8 bases. V lost 0 bases and J lost 5; bases outside the gene matches: 6. Germline loops: CDR1 SGHRS, CDR2 YFSETQ. This CDR3 contains 15 residues. CDR3 residues: CASSLAGGASETQYF. CDR3 DNA sequence: TGCGCCAGCAGCTTGGCGGGGGGGGCAAGCGAGACCCAGTACTTC.

The CDR3 DNA reads as TGTGCCAGCAGCTTAGATGTAGCTACGGATGAGCAGTTCTTC. Translating it yields CASSLDVATDEQFF. The rearrangement joins TRBV11-3 to TRBJ2-1; D gene ambiguous. The germline V and J ends were trimmed by 0 bases and 8 bases, with 11 bases remaining between them. Germline V gene lookup returns CDR1 SGHNT and CDR2 YENEEA. This CDR3 is 14 amino acids long.

The chain combines TRBV7-9 with TRBJ1-6; 7 positions match TRBD1. Trimming removed 3 bases from V and 5 bases from J; junction bases left unmatched: 1. The CDR3 has 14 residues. The germline V gene has CDR1 SEHNR and CDR2 FQNEAQ (reference sequence). CDR3 in amino acids: CASSFGQDNSPLHF. The CDR3, as DNA: TGTGCCAGCAGCTTTGGACAGGATAATTCACCCCTCCACTTT.

The rearrangement uses TRBV25-1 and TRBJ1-1, with 7 bases lining up with TRBD1. The CDR3 loop spans 15 amino acids. V was pared by 7 bases and J by 0 bases, with 8 bases of the junction left unmatched. Germline CDR1 reads MGHDK; CDR2 reads SYGVNS. CDR3 DNA sequence: TGTGCCAGCACCAGGCCCGGGACAGTGAACACTGAAGCTTTCTTT. Protein product: CASTRPGTVNTEAFF.

The chain joins TRBV4-2 to TRBJ2-1; weak D call: TRBD2 (6 bases). CDR1 and CDR2 from the germline V gene are LGHNA and YNFKEQ. Trimming pared 1 base from V and 3 bases from J, leaving 10 bases between. The CDR3 is made up of 15 amino acids. The CDR3 is CASSQAGTGYNEQFF. In nucleotides, the CDR3 is TGTGCCAGCAGCCAAGCCGGGACTGGCTACAATGAGCAGTTCTTC.

This chain uses TRBV3-1 (or the pseudogene TRBV3-2) with TRBJ1-4; weak D call: TRBD1 (5 bases). The germline V and J ends were trimmed by 4 bases and 8 bases, with 11 bases remaining between them. CDR1 is LGHDT, CDR2 YNNKEL, per germline (reference sequence). CDR3 length equals 13 residues. CDR3 region: CASSREGREKLFF. The CDR3 DNA sequence: TGTGCCAGCAGCCGGGAGGGGCGGGAAAAACTGTTTTTT.

CDR3 amino acids: CASSINPSGGGPYEQYF. CDR3 bases: TGTGCCAGCAGCATAAATCCTAGCGGGGGGGGTCCCTACGAGCAGTACTTC. V and J are TRBV7-6 and TRBJ2-7, with TRBD2 matching 12 bases. This CDR3 comprises 17 residues. CDR1 SGHVS and CDR2 FNYEAQ come from the germline V gene. V shed 5 bases and J 2 bases; nucleotides not matched to a gene: 10.

The genes are TRBV25-1 and TRBJ1-5; 8 bases fit TRBD1. CDR1 and CDR2 from the germline V gene are MGHDK and SYGVNS. This CDR3 has 13 amino acids. Trimming at V came to 6 bases and at J to 7 bases, leaving 5 bases not matched to a gene. CDR3 in amino acids: CASRDREGQPQHF. The CDR3 bases are TGTGCCAGCAGGGACAGGGAAGGCCAGCCCCAGCATTTT.